These T cell receptor beta chains were read from a single sample in a study of glioma-infiltrating T cells. TCRdb passed the multiplex PCR reads through MiXCR, listing each CDR3 protein once. Of under 130,000 distinct CDR3 sequences in the sample, around 29% were seen once. Material for sequencing was glioma tissue, nonneoplastic brain tissue, or PBMCs (not recorded which). The receptors were gathered from a human donor with low-grade glioma or glioblastoma, undergoing nonglioma brain surgery, or in good health (not recorded which). CDR3s include the opening cysteine and the closing phenylalanine or tryptophan. D genes are given only for firm matches. For some rows the clone size is stated as once, few or many, or as a class when expanded; others skip it.

j_call cdr3_length v_call clone_size d_call cdr3_nt cdr3_aa
TRBJ2-7 16 TRBV28 few TRBD1 TGTGCCAGCAGCCCTCTAGGGACAGGGAGGCCCTACGAGCAGTACTTC CASSPLGTGRPYEQYF
TRBJ2-1 11 TRBV7-2 many . TGTGCCGCCGGGGGCGCTTATGAGCAGTTCTTC CAAGGAYEQFF
TRBJ2-6 18 TRBV29-1 . TRBD1 TGCAGCGTCGCCGGGACAGGGGACGCCAGCTGGGGGGCCAACGTCCTGACTTTC CSVAGTGDASWGANVLTF
TRBJ1-2 14 TRBV5-4 few TRBD1 TGTGCCAGCAGCTTGCTCCAGGGGGATTCGGGCTACACCTTC CASSLLQGDSGYTF
TRBJ2-7 14 TRBV6-2/TRBV6-3 . . TGTGCCAGCGGACCGGGGGGCGGGGGAGACGAGCAGTACTTC CASGPGGGGDEQYF
TRBJ1-1 15 TRBV7-9 . . TGTGCCAGCGTCACCGGGGTGGTAGACAACACTGAAGCTTTCTTT CASVTGVVDNTEAFF
TRBJ1-3 12 TRBV2 many . TGTGCCAGCAGCACCAGAGGAAACACCATATATTTT CASSTRGNTIYF
TRBJ2-2 11 TRBV18 . . TGTGCCAGCTCACCCCTAGAGGAGCTGTTTTTT CASSPLEELFF
TRBJ2-5 16 TRBV6-2/TRBV6-3 . . TGTGCCAGCAGTTATCAGGGGTTGAGGCTCGGAGAGACCAAGTACTTC CASSYQGLRLGETKYF
TRBJ2-7 15 TRBV7-2 many TRBD1 TGTGCCAGCAGCATCGGGGACAGGGGGCCCTACGAGCAGTACTTC CASSIGDRGPYEQYF
TRBJ1-5 20 TRBV7-2 . . TGTGCCAGCAGCCCCCTGGCCCCTCGGACAGTAGCCTATAGCAATCAGCCCCAGCATTTT CASSPLAPRTVAYSNQPQHF
TRBJ1-2 14 TRBV14 . . TGTGCCAGCAGCCAAGATCCGGAAGGGTATGGCTACACCTTC CASSQDPEGYGYTF
TRBJ1-5 17 TRBV5-4 . . TGTGACAGCAGCTTGGATATGGGTGCCGGAAGCAATCAGCCCCAGCATTTT CDSSLDMGAGSNQPQHF
TRBJ2-3 13 TRBV7-8 many . TGTGCCAGCAGCTTAGCTCGCACAGATACGCAGTATTTT CASSLARTDTQYF
TRBJ2-3 14 TRBV25-1 many TRBD2 TGTGCCAGCAGAACTAGCGGGTGGGTGGATACGCAGTATTTT CASRTSGWVDTQYF
TRBJ2-1 15 TRBV7-2 many TRBD2 TGTGCCAGCAGCCCCGGTGGGAGCGGGGGATATGAGCAGTTCTTC CASSPGGSGGYEQFF
TRBJ2-7 11 TRBV7-9 . . TGTGCCAGCAGCTTAAACCACGAGCAGTACTTC CASSLNHEQYF
TRBJ2-7 11 TRBV29-1 few . TGCAGCGTTCGGGGGGCGGGTTGGGAGTACTTC CSVRGAGWEYF
TRBJ1-1 15 TRBV4-1 . . TGCGCCAGCAGCCAACAGGGGACACCGAACACTGAAGCTTTCTTT CASSQQGTPNTEAFF
TRBJ1-2 13 TRBV7-9 many . TGTGCCAGCAGCTCGGGGGGGCTCTATGGCTACACCTTC CASSSGGLYGYTF
TRBJ1-6 15 TRBV7-6 many . TGTGCCAGCAGCGCTGAGGGGGACTATAATTCACCCCTCCACTTT CASSAEGDYNSPLHF
TRBJ2-1 16 TRBV7-2 few TRBD1 TGTGCCAGCAGCTTAATCATGGGACAGGGTTCCAATGAGCAGTTCTTC CASSLIMGQGSNEQFF